A selection of T cell receptor beta chains follows, all from one sample in a study of blood T cell repertoires in COVID-19. Method: immunoSEQ multiplex PCR; TCRdb's copy keeps in-frame clones and lacks some. The sample has over 200,000 clones; 70% to 90% are singletons. Material for sequencing was peripheral blood. These receptors were taken from a woman in her forties who had recovered from COVID-19. CDR3s include the opening cysteine and the closing phenylalanine or tryptophan. D genes are given only for firm matches. Where a row states a size, it is once, few, many or the class of an expanded clone; other rows omit it.

v_gene	abundance	j_gene	d_gene	CDR3aa	CDR3nt
TRBV5-8	-	TRBJ1-4	-	CASSLDRVAGEEKLFF	TGTGCCAGCAGCTTGGACCGCGTGGCAGGGGAGGAAAAACTGTTTTTT
TRBV20-1	once	TRBJ2-7	TRBD2	CGSGGSYEQYF	TGCGGATCCGGGGGGTCGTACGAGCAGTACTTC
TRBV7-2	-	TRBJ2-3	TRBD2	CASSPGGLAIDTQYF	TGTGCCAGCAGCCCGGGGGGACTAGCGATTGATACGCAGTATTTT
TRBV7-2	-	TRBJ1-2	-	CASSLRVPAAGYTF	TGTGCCAGCAGCTTGAGGGTCCCAGCCGCTGGCTACACCTTC
TRBV27	-	TRBJ2-3	-	CASSYRRGRDTQYF	TGTGCCAGCAGTTACCGGAGGGGTAGGGATACGCAGTATTTT
TRBV24-1	-	TRBJ2-7	TRBD1	CATSDPGTGSYEQYF	TGTGCCACCAGTGACCCCGGGACAGGGTCCTACGAGCAGTACTTC
TRBV2	-	TRBJ2-5	TRBD2	CASQGLAGPQETQYF	TGTGCCAGCCAGGGGCTAGCGGGACCCCAAGAGACCCAGTACTTC
TRBV5-6	-	TRBJ2-7	-	CASSWASTQYF	TGTGCCAGCAGCTGGGCAAGTACGCAGTACTTC
TRBV5-1	-	TRBJ1-1	TRBD1	CASSLVGQGAIEAFF	TGCGCCAGCAGCTTGGTAGGACAGGGGGCAATTGAAGCTTTCTTT
TRBV10-2	-	TRBJ2-1	-	CASSESSRDLEFF	TGCGCCAGCAGTGAGTCGAGCAGGGACTTGGAGTTCTTC
TRBV30	-	TRBJ1-4	-	CAWAPGREKLFF	TGTGCCTGGGCCCCCGGGAGGGAAAAACTGTTTTTT
TRBV12-1	-	TRBJ2-5	-	CASSFAPREQETQYF	TGTGCCAGCAGCTTTGCCCCCCGGGAACAAGAGACCCAGTACTTC
TRBV18	-	TRBJ2-1	TRBD2	CATGTSGTYNEQFF	TGTGCCACCGGGACTAGCGGTACCTACAATGAGCAGTTCTTC
TRBV19	few	TRBJ1-5	TRBD1	CASSARDREDNQPQHF	TGTGCCAGTAGTGCCCGGGACAGGGAGGACAATCAGCCCCAGCATTTT
TRBV13	few	TRBJ2-7	-	CATADGSSYEQYF	TGTGCCACCGCCGATGGGAGCTCCTACGAGCAGTACTTC
TRBV12-3/TRBV12-4	-	TRBJ1-2	-	CASSPGGTGYTF	TGTGCCAGCAGCCCCGGGGGGACGGGCTACACCTTC
TRBV11-2	-	TRBJ2-1	TRBD2	CASGLAGNEQFF	TGTGCCAGCGGGCTAGCGGGGAATGAGCAGTTCTTC
TRBV7-9	-	TRBJ2-1	TRBD2	CASSSPAGGGESYNEQFF	TGTGCCAGCAGCTCCCCCGCCGGGGGGGGCGAGTCCTACAATGAGCAGTTCTTC
TRBV9	-	TRBJ2-2	TRBD2	CASSPRREGTGELFF	TGTGCCAGCAGCCCCCGCAGGGAGGGCACCGGGGAGCTGTTTTTT
TRBV29-1	-	TRBJ1-2	-	CSVVAHYGYTF	TGCAGCGTTGTGGCACACTATGGCTACACCTTC
TRBV27	-	TRBJ2-3	-	CASSQDTSTDTQYF	TGTGCCAGCAGCCAGGACACAAGCACAGATACGCAGTATTTT
TRBV5-1	-	TRBJ2-7	TRBD2	CASSPLAATYEQYF	TGCGCCAGCAGCCCACTAGCGGCCACCTACGAGCAGTACTTC
TRBV11-3	few	TRBJ2-3	TRBD2	CASSPGSSGSSDTQYF	TGTGCCAGCAGCCCAGGGTCTAGCGGGAGTAGTGATACGCAGTATTTT
TRBV7-9	-	TRBJ2-3	-	CASSLGQRSTDTQYF	TGTGCCAGCAGCTTGGGACAACGTAGCACAGATACGCAGTATTTT
TRBV3-1/TRBV3-2	-	TRBJ2-1	TRBD2	CASSQDASGSGEQFF	TGTGCCAGCAGCCAAGATGCGAGCGGGAGTGGTGAGCAGTTCTTC
TRBV20-1	-	TRBJ1-1	-	CSARGAAFF	TGCAGTGCTAGAGGGGCAGCTTTCTTT
TRBV20-1	-	TRBJ2-3	-	CSASVEGGADTQYF	TGCAGTGCTAGTGTGGAGGGCGGGGCAGATACGCAGTATTTT
TRBV5-6	-	TRBJ2-7	-	CASRPRHLRYEQYF	TGTGCCAGCAGACCCCGACACCTACGGTACGAGCAGTACTTC
TRBV30	once	TRBJ1-2	TRBD1	CAWSPGTGDGYTF	TGTGCCTGGTCACCCGGGACAGGGGATGGCTACACCTTC
TRBV3-1/TRBV3-2	-	TRBJ2-1	-	CASSQEIVPGGRNEQFF	TGTGCCAGCAGCCAAGAAATCGTCCCCGGAGGGCGCAATGAGCAGTTCTTC
TRBV5-8	-	TRBJ1-2	-	CASRGGANYGYTF	TGTGCCAGCAGGGGGGGAGCTAACTATGGCTACACCTTC
TRBV10-2	-	TRBJ2-1	TRBD2	CASTQGTSGTWGEQFF	TGCGCCAGCACCCAAGGGACTAGCGGGACCTGGGGTGAGCAGTTCTTC
TRBV11-2	-	TRBJ2-1	-	CASSPRTAGTYNEQFF	TGTGCCAGCAGCCCCCGAACAGCGGGCACCTACAATGAGCAGTTCTTC
TRBV30	-	TRBJ2-3	TRBD2	CAWSVGLAGVTSTDTQYF	TGTGCCTGGAGTGTGGGTCTAGCGGGAGTTACTAGCACAGATACGCAGTATTTT
TRBV11-3	once	TRBJ2-7	TRBD2	CASSRSGLADYEQYF	TGTGCCAGCAGCCGCTCGGGACTAGCGGACTACGAGCAGTACTTC
TRBV24-1	-	TRBJ1-6	-	CATSDSGEPLHF	TGTGCCACCAGTGATTCCGGGGAGCCCCTCCACTTT
TRBV10-3	once	TRBJ2-2	-	CAISGGRELFF	TGTGCCATCAGTGGGGGCCGGGAGCTGTTTTTT
TRBV27	-	TRBJ2-7	TRBD2	CASRGGYEQYF	TGTGCCAGCAGGGGGGGGTACGAGCAGTACTTC
TRBV4-3	once	TRBJ1-2	-	CASSQDLLEGRNYGYTF	TGCGCCAGCAGCCAAGATTTGTTAGAGGGAAGGAACTATGGCTACACCTTC
TRBV14	-	TRBJ2-6	TRBD1	CASSPRGGTGGIPGANVLTF	TGTGCCAGCAGCCCCAGGGGTGGGACAGGGGGCATCCCTGGGGCCAACGTCCTGACTTTC
TRBV6-5	-	TRBJ2-7	-	CASRGRGPYEQYF	TGTGCCAGCAGGGGTAGGGGCCCCTACGAGCAGTACTTC
TRBV18	-	TRBJ1-5	-	CASSPPGRFNQPQHF	TGTGCCAGCTCACCACCGGGCAGGTTTAATCAGCCCCAGCATTTT
TRBV4-2	few	TRBJ1-3	-	CASSQGAAGAENTIYF	TGTGCCAGCAGCCAAGGGGCGGCAGGGGCTGAAAACACCATATATTTT
TRBV7-2	once	TRBJ2-3	TRBD2	CASSLGGLVGADTQYF	TGTGCCAGCAGCTTAGGCGGACTAGTGGGAGCAGATACGCAGTATTTT
TRBV5-6	once	TRBJ2-2	-	CASSPVYGELFF	TGTGCCAGCAGCCCCGTATACGGGGAGCTGTTTTTT
TRBV7-2	-	TRBJ1-4	-	CASSLRTVGATNEKLFF	TGTGCCAGCAGCCTCCGGACGGTCGGGGCAACTAATGAAAAACTGTTTTTT
TRBV11-2	-	TRBJ2-1	-	CASSPGARGNEQFF	TGTGCCAGCAGCCCAGGGGCAAGGGGGAATGAGCAGTTCTTC
TRBV19	-	TRBJ2-3	TRBD2	CASSIPLAGEADTQYF	TGTGCCAGTAGTATCCCCCTAGCGGGAGAGGCAGATACGCAGTATTTT
TRBV30	-	TRBJ2-1	TRBD2	CAWSVGWASGIGKQFF	TGTGCCTGGAGTGTAGGATGGGCTAGCGGGATCGGCAAGCAGTTCTTC
TRBV7-9	once	TRBJ2-1	TRBD2	CASNRLAGAGEQFF	TGTGCCAGCAACCGACTAGCGGGGGCGGGAGAGCAGTTCTTC
TRBV5-5	-	TRBJ2-7	-	CASSHQGAYEQYF	TGTGCCAGCAGCCACCAGGGCGCCTACGAGCAGTACTTC
TRBV19	-	TRBJ2-1	TRBD2	CASSRNIAGGSSYNEQFF	TGTGCCAGTAGTAGGAACATAGCGGGAGGGAGCTCCTACAATGAGCAGTTCTTC
TRBV30	-	TRBJ2-1	TRBD2	CAWSVGGGLVSSYNEQFF	TGTGCCTGGAGTGTAGGGGGGGGACTAGTGAGCTCCTACAATGAGCAGTTCTTC
TRBV27	-	TRBJ2-1	TRBD1	CASSLPGGWEQFF	TGTGCCAGCAGTTTGCCAGGGGGCTGGGAGCAGTTCTTC
TRBV6-5	-	TRBJ2-7	-	CASRVSYEQYF	TGTGCCAGCAGAGTCAGCTACGAGCAGTACTTC